This T cell receptor beta chain was identified during a study of beta chain features in type 1 diabetes. Via CD45RO/CCR7/CD25/CD127/CD95/CD27, cells of the CD4+ naive, central memory, regulatory and stem cell-like memory subsets were sorted. As concerns this clone: Its antigen is unknown.

CDR3 length: 14 amino acids. The V gene's germline CDR1 is PRHDT and CDR2 FYEKMQ (reference sequence). The J segment lost 6 bases and the V segment lost 7 bases, leaving 6 bases of the junction unmatched. Study findings and constraints: Type 1 diabetes patients had moderately but significantly shorter TCRB CDR3s in all four CD4+ subsets. The similarity of naive, central memory and Treg TCRB repertoires appeared greater among patients than among healthy donors. Whatever favoring of shorter templates PCR might show would apply equally to patients and controls.

cDNA synthesis used the whole RNA isolate, giving expressed TCRB sequences. Assay used: immunoSEQ multiplex PCR; TCRdb lists only in-frame clones, some missing. This sample has approximately 130,000 clones, with 15% to 20% found just once. The specimen sequenced was central memory CD4+ T cells from blood. The TCR originated in a man younger than 35 with type 1 diabetes. This chain joins TRBV13 and TRBJ2-1, with TRBD2 matching 10 bases. The CDR3 DNA sequence: TGTGCCAGCATGCCCTGGACTAGCGGCAATGAGCAGTTCTTC. This sequence encodes CASMPWTSGNEQFF.